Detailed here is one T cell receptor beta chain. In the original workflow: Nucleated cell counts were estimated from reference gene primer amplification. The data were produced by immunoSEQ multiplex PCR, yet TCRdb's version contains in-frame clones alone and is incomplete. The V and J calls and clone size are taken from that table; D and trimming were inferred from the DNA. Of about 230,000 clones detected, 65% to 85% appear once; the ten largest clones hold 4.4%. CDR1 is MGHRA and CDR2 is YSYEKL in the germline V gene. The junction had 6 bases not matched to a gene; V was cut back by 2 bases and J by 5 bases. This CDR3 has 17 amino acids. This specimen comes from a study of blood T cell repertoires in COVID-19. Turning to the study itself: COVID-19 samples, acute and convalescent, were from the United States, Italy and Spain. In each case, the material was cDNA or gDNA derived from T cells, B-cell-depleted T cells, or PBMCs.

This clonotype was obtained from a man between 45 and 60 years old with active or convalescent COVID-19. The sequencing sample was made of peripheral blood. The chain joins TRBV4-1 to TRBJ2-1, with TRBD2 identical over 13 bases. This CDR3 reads CASSQILLAGGDNEQFF. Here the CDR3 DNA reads TGCGCCAGCAGCCAAATACTACTAGCGGGGGGGGACAATGAGCAGTTCTTC.